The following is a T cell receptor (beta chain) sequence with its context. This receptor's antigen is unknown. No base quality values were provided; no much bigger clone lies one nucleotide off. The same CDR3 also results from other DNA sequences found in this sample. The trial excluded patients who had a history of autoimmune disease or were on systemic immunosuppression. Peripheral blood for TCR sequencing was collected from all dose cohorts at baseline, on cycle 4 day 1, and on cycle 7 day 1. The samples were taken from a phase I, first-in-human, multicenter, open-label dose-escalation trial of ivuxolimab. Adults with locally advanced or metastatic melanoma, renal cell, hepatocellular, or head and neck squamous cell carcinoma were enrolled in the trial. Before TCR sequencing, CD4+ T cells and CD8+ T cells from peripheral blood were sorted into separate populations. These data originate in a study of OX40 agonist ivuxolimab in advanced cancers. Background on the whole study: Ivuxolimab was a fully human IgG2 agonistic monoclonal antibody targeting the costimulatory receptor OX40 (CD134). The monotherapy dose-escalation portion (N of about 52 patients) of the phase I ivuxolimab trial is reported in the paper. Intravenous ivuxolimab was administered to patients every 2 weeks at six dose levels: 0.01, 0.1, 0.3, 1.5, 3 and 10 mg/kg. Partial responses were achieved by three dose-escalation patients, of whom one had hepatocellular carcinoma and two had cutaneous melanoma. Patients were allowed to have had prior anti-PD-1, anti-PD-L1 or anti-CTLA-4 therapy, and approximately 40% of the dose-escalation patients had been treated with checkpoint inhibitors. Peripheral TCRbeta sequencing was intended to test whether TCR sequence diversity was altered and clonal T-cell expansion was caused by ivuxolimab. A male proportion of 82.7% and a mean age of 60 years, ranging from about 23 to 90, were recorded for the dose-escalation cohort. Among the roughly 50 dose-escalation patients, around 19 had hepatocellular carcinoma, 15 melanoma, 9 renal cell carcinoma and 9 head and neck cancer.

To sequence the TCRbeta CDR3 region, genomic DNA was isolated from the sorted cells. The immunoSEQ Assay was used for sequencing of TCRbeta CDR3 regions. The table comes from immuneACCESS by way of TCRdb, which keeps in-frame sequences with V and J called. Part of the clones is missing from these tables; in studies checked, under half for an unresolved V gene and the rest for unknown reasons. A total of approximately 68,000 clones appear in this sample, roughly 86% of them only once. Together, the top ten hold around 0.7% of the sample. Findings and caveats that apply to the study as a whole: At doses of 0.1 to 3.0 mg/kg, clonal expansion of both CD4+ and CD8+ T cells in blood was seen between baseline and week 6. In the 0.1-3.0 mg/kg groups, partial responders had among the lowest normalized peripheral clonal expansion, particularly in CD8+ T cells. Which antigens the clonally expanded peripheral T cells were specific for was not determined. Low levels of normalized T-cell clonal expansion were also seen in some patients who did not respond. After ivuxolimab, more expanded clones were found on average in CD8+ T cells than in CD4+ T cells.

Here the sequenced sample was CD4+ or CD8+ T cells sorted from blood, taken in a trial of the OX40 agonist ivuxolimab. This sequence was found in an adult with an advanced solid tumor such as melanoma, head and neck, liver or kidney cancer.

The CDR3 here reads CASSLGGTDTQYF. The bases read TGCGCCAGCAGCTTGGGGGGTACAGATACGCAGTATTTT. The rearranged chain carries TRBV5-1 and TRBJ2-3; the D gene identity is not certain. Reading from cysteine to phenylalanine, the CDR3 counts 13 amino acids. Kept here is only the CDR3 DNA, which spans 39 bases and is read in frame from base 1. V loses 0 bases, J loses 3 bases, and the germline ends lie 5 bases apart. CDR1 is given as SGHRS and CDR2 as YFSETQ, both from the germline V gene. The CDR3, completed at both ends by the reference TRBV5-1 and TRBJ2-3 genes, gives the full variable domain KAGVTQTPRYLIKTRGQQVTLSCSPISGHRSVSWYQQTPGQGLQFLFEYFSETQRNKGNFPGRFSGRQFSNSRSEMNVSTLELGDSALYLCASSLGGTDTQYFGPGTRLTVL.